These 30 T cell receptor beta chains share one sample of origin, sequenced in a study of blood T cell repertoires in COVID-19. Generated by immunoSEQ multiplex PCR, the TCRdb table keeps only in-frame clones and is missing some. The sample has some 400,000 clones, roughly 90% seen once. The specimen was PBMCs or T cells enriched from blood (not recorded which). The source is a woman in her twenties or thirties who had recovered from COVID-19.

V gene TRBV18 combines with J gene TRBJ2-1; a weak D match, TRBD1 (5 bases). Germline CDR1 KGHSH, CDR2 LQKENI. Trimming stripped 0 bases from V and 4 bases from J, with 7 bases between. The CDR3 covers 14 residues. CDR3 protein: CASSPPTEYNEQFF. CDR3 DNA: TGTGCCAGCTCACCACCGACAGAATACAATGAGCAGTTCTTC. Drawing the rest from reference TRBV18 and TRBJ2-1, the complete variable domain is NAGVMQNPRHLVRRRGQEARLRCSPMKGHSHVYWYRQLPEEGLKFMVYLQKENIIDESGMPKERFSAEFPKEGPSILRIQQVVRGDSAAYFCASSPPTEYNEQFFGPGTRLTVL.

V and J are TRBV6-5 and TRBJ1-4; D perhaps matches TRBD1 (6 bases). With 5 bases removed from V and 10 bases from J, the gap between germline ends came to 11 bases. The germline gives CDR1 MNHEY, CDR2 SVGAGI. This CDR3 region has 12 residues. The chain's CDR3 is CASSREGGKLFF. CDR3 coding DNA: TGTGCCAGCAGTCGGGAGGGGGGAAAACTGTTTTTT.

The rearrangement links TRBV28 to TRBJ2-2; no clear D gene. Germline V gene sequence: CDR1 MDHEN, CDR2 SYDVKM. CDR3 size: 16 residues. Trimming stripped 2 bases from V and 3 bases from J, with 13 bases between. CDR3 in amino acids: CASSLPYGDDTGELFF. Written as DNA, the CDR3 is TGTGCCAGCAGTTTACCGTATGGAGACGACACCGGGGAGCTGTTTTTT.

The gene calls are TRBV6-5 and TRBJ2-7, with D perhaps TRBD1 (5 bases). The CDR3 is made up of 14 amino acids. V lost 0 bases and J 3 bases, leaving 9 bases between the germline ends. Germline V gene lookup returns CDR1 MNHEY and CDR2 SVGAGI. CDR3 sequence (DNA): TGTGCCAGCAGTTACTCGAGCAGGGACTACGAGCAGTACTTC. It specifies CASSYSSRDYEQYF.

J is TRBJ2-2 and V is TRBV5-1; 15 nucleotides agree with TRBD2. From germline, CDR1 is SGHRS and CDR2 YFSETQ. The CDR3 contains 20 residues. Unmatched junction bases numbered 10, after V lost 3 bases and J lost 1 base. The CDR3 protein is CASSSTPGLAGGLNTGELFF. The CDR3 region has the DNA TGCGCCAGCAGCTCCACCCCGGGACTAGCGGGAGGACTGAACACCGGGGAGCTGTTTTTT. Combining the CDR3 with reference TRBV5-1 and TRBJ2-2 gives the whole variable domain KAGVTQTPRYLIKTRGQQVTLSCSPISGHRSVSWYQQTPGQGLQFLFEYFSETQRNKGNFPGRFSGRQFSNSRSEMNVSTLELGDSALYLCASSSTPGLAGGLNTGELFFGEGSRLTVL.

This clone was counted at least ten times. The chain recombines TRBV5-6 with TRBJ2-1; 8 bases map to TRBD1. CDR1 is SGHDT and CDR2 is YYEEEE in the germline V gene. Trimming took 5 bases from V and 15 from J; bases not matched to a gene: 10. The CDR3 totals 12 residues. The CDR3 coding sequence is TGTGCCAGCAGTAAAGACAGGGGCAGCCTGTTCTTC. This encodes CASSKDRGSLFF.

This clone was detected once. The rearrangement links TRBV4-2 to TRBJ2-1; 9 nucleotides agree with TRBD2. The ends lost 0 bases at V and 8 bases at J; junction bases unmatched: 5. Germline V gene sequence: CDR1 LGHNA, CDR2 YNFKEQ. The CDR3 length is 15 residues. The CDR3 DNA follows: TGTGCCAGCAGCCAAGAAGCGAGGACTAGCGATGAGCAGTTCTTC. Its translation: CASSQEARTSDEQFF.

The chain carries TRBV18 and TRBJ1-1; TRBD1 might be the D (5 bases). Germline-derived CDR1 and CDR2 are KGHSH and LQKENI. CDR3 length: 16 residues. The V gene lost 0 bases and the J gene lost 4 bases, with 15 bases spanning the gap. This chain's CDR3 is CASSPPMGLTITEAFF. CDR3 DNA: TGTGCCAGCTCACCACCGATGGGACTGACTATCACTGAAGCTTTCTTT.

The chain is built from TRBV5-1 and TRBJ1-5; 8 bases are shared with TRBD1. The CDR3 has 14 residues. CDR1 is SGHRS and CDR2 is YFSETQ in the germline V gene. The J segment lost 7 bases and the V segment lost 4 bases, leaving 7 bases of the junction unmatched. The CDR3 loop reads CASSTGQGGQPQHF. CDR3 DNA: TGCGCCAGCAGCACAGGACAGGGTGGCCAGCCCCAGCATTTT.

This chain connects TRBV28 to TRBJ2-7; TRBD1 matches at 8 bases. The CDR3 is 16 amino acids. V was clipped by 8 bases and J by 1 base; unmatched bases: 13. The germline CDR1 and CDR2 sequences are MDHEN and SYDVKM. In nucleotides, the CDR3 is TGTGCCAGCCTTAAGGCAGGGGGCGATAGGTCCTACGAGCAGTACTTC. Encoded protein: CASLKAGGDRSYEQYF.

The J gene is TRBJ2-1, the V gene TRBV6-4; 7 nucleotides agree with TRBD2. V was clipped by 10 bases and J by 9 bases; unmatched bases: 12. This CDR3 has 13 amino acids. The germline gives CDR1 MRHNA, CDR2 SNTAGT. CDR3 loop: CATSGLRGSEQFF. The CDR3 coding sequence is TGTGCCACCAGCGGCCTGCGGGGGAGTGAGCAGTTCTTC.

V and J are TRBV6-5 and TRBJ2-7; TRBD1 aligns across 9 bases. V shed 2 bases, J shed 5 bases, and the junction held 7 bases outside the gene matches. Germline V gene data show CDR1 as MNHEY and CDR2 as SVGAGI. CDR3 length equals 15 residues. CDR3 protein: CASSYTGTGSDEQYF. The CDR3 coding sequence is TGTGCCAGCAGTTACACGGGGACAGGGTCAGACGAGCAGTACTTC.

The V gene is TRBV29-1, the J gene TRBJ1-1; D is ambiguous. Per germline, CDR1 SQVTM and CDR2 ANQGSEA. The V gene lost 6 bases and the J gene lost 0 bases, with 14 bases spanning the gap. This CDR3 comprises 14 residues. The CDR3 here is CSVPSGMMNTEAFF. The CDR3 DNA reads TGCAGCGTCCCTTCCGGGATGATGAACACTGAAGCTTTCTTT.

The chain is built from TRBV11-1 and TRBJ2-5, with a tentative D call TRBD2 (6 bases). This CDR3 is 14 amino acids long. Germline loops: CDR1 SGHAT, CDR2 FQDESV (reference sequence). With 5 bases removed from V and 1 base from J, the gap between germline ends came to 11 bases. The DNA for the CDR3 is TGTGCCAGCAGCCCGCGGGACTTCCAAGAGACCCAGTACTTC. Amino acid sequence: CASSPRDFQETQYF. The whole variable domain, remainder taken from reference TRBV11-1 and TRBJ2-5, is EAEVAQSPRYKITEKSQAVAFWCDPISGHATLYWYRQILGQGPELLVQFQDESVVDDSQLPKDRFSAERLKGVDSTLKIQPAELGDSAMYLCASSPRDFQETQYFGPGTRLLVL.

This clone has a single count. The chain is built from TRBV25-1 and TRBJ1-1; 9 nucleotides align to TRBD1. Germline lookup yields CDR1 MGHDK and CDR2 SYGVNS. V dropped 6 bases and J dropped 4; count of bases not matched to a gene: 6. The CDR3 length is 14 residues. The CDR3 is CASRRTGDGTEAFF. Here the CDR3 DNA reads TGTGCCAGCAGGCGGACAGGGGACGGCACTGAAGCTTTCTTT.

The rearrangement joins TRBV10-3 to TRBJ2-7; TRBD2 matches at 15 bases. CDR1 is ENHRY, CDR2 SYGVKD, per germline. This CDR3 region has 16 residues. The V gene end was trimmed by 6 bases and the J gene end by 0 bases; junction bases not matched to a gene: 3. CDR3 sequence reads: CAIRGLAGGSSYEQYF. DNA of the CDR3: TGTGCCATCAGGGGACTAGCGGGAGGAAGCTCCTACGAGCAGTACTTC.

This clone was recorded only once. The chain employs TRBV10-3 and TRBJ1-1; maybe TRBD1 (6 bases). CDR1 is ENHRY, CDR2 SYGVKD, per germline. The V end lost 6 bases, the J end lost 3 bases, and 8 bases lay between the germline ends. The CDR3 spans 12 residues. The CDR3 nucleotides read TGTGCCATCAGACAGGGAGACACTGAAGCTTTCTTT. Its translation is CAIRQGDTEAFF.

This rearrangement joins TRBV21-1 to TRBJ1-2; the table's D call TRBD1 went unverified against the DNA. TRBV21-1 is a pseudogene segment. The CDR3 is 19 residues long. The CDR3: CASSKERSGGKLVTYGYTF. DNA for the CDR3: TGTGCCAGCAGCAAAGAGCGTTCAGGGGGTAAGTTAGTCACCTATGGCTACACCTTC.

This chain connects TRBV2 to TRBJ2-1; D is possibly TRBD1 (5 bases). V was clipped by 6 bases and J by 9 bases, with 24 bases between them. CDR3 length: 16 amino acids. Germline CDR1 is SNHLY and CDR2 is FYNNEI. The CDR3: CASSGPQGEAEVEQFF. As DNA, the CDR3 is TGTGCCAGCAGCGGGCCCCAGGGTGAGGCAGAGGTTGAGCAGTTCTTC.

This chain links TRBV10-3 with TRBJ2-2; 8 bases are a match to TRBD2. The CDR3 consists of 15 residues. The trim removed 6 bases at V and 5 bases at J, leaving 8 bases unmatched. Germline loops: CDR1 ENHRY, CDR2 SYGVKD. In DNA, the CDR3 is TGTGCCATCAGCCCAGGACTAGCCGGGACCGGGGAGCTGTTTTTT. Translated: CAISPGLAGTGELFF.

The rearrangement links TRBV5-8 to TRBJ1-3, with 9 bases identical to TRBD1. The ends lost 4 bases at V and 0 bases at J; junction bases unmatched: 8. The length of the CDR3 is 17 residues. Germline lookup yields CDR1 SGHTS and CDR2 YDEGEE. This CDR3 is CASSRGQGRGSGNTIYF. The CDR3 DNA sequence: TGTGCCAGCAGCCGGGGACAGGGAAGAGGCTCTGGAAACACCATATATTTT.

V gene TRBV10-3 combines with J gene TRBJ1-6; 7 bases line up with TRBD1. The junction had 5 bases not matched to a gene; V was cut back by 6 bases and J by 9 bases. Germline CDR1 is ENHRY and CDR2 is SYGVKD. The CDR3 extends over 13 amino acids. CDR3 DNA: TGTGCCATCAGGGGGACAGAAACTTCACCCCTCCACTTT. This translates into CAIRGTETSPLHF.

The gene calls are TRBV10-3 and TRBJ1-1; 7 bases align to TRBD1. The CDR3 spans 15 residues. After removal of 0 bases from V and 1 base from J, the junction contained 2 bases not matched to a gene. Germline V gene lookup returns CDR1 ENHRY and CDR2 SYGVKD. CDR3 protein: CAISESGGTNTEAFF. The CDR3 nucleotides read TGTGCCATCAGTGAGTCAGGGGGCACGAACACTGAAGCTTTCTTT.

This chain joins TRBV30 and TRBJ2-7; 10 positions match TRBD1. CDR3 length equals 15 residues. CDR1 GTSNPN and CDR2 SVGIG come from the germline V gene (reference sequence). Trimming cost V 1 base and J 5 bases; bases outside gene matches: 8. The CDR3: CAWSGGTGVLHEQYF. The DNA for the CDR3 is TGTGCCTGGAGTGGGGGGACAGGGGTTTTGCACGAGCAGTACTTC.

The genes are TRBV7-2 and TRBJ2-7; 7 nucleotides line up with TRBD1. The CDR3 loop spans 15 amino acids. The germline V gene has CDR1 SGHTA and CDR2 FQGNSA. Trimming took 4 bases from V and 3 from J; bases not matched to a gene: 9. The CDR3 nucleotides read TGTGCCAGCAGCTCTTTTAGGGGACAGAGCTACGAGCAGTACTTC. Protein: CASSSFRGQSYEQYF. Using reference TRBV7-2 and TRBJ2-7 for the parts outside the CDR3, the full variable domain is GAGVSQSPSNKVTEKGKDVELRCDPISGHTALYWYRQSLGQGLEFLIYFQGNSAPDKSGLPSDRFSAERTGGSVSTLTIQRTQQEDSAVYLCASSSFRGQSYEQYFGPGTRLTVT.

This chain uses TRBV7-9 with TRBJ1-1, with TRBD1 identical over 8 bases. This CDR3 is built from 17 residues. V lost 1 base to trimming and J lost 1 base; unmatched junction nucleotides: 8. Per the germline V gene, CDR1 is SEHNR and CDR2 is FQNEAQ (reference sequence). CDR3 DNA sequence: TGTGCCAGCAGCTTAGGAGCCCCGGGACAGGAGAACACTGAAGCTTTCTTT. Amino acids: CASSLGAPGQENTEAFF.

The chain carries TRBV9 and TRBJ1-1; tentatively, D is TRBD1 (6 bases). V was pared by 3 bases and J by 0 bases, with 15 bases between. Germline CDR1 SGDLS, CDR2 YYNGEE. This CDR3 contains 16 residues. The CDR3 sequence is CASSAMTRGLNTEAFF. The CDR3 DNA is TGTGCCAGCAGCGCCATGACCAGGGGACTGAACACTGAAGCTTTCTTT.

Written as DNA, the CDR3 is TGTGCCAGCAGCTTACAGGCCGCCGCGACTGAAGCTTTCTTT. This sequence encodes CASSLQAAATEAFF. The chain is built from TRBV11-2 and TRBJ1-1; no clear D gene. Trimming cost V 2 bases and J 5 bases, with 12 bases left between them. CDR1 SGHAT and CDR2 FQNNGV come from the germline V gene. The CDR3 length is 14 residues. The whole variable domain, remainder taken from reference TRBV11-2 and TRBJ1-1, is EAGVAQSPRYKIIEKRQSVAFWCNPISGHATLYWYQQILGQGPKLLIQFQNNGVVDDSQLPKDRFSAERLKGVDSTLKIQPAKLEDSAVYLCASSLQAAATEAFFGQGTRLTVV.

The chain carries TRBV27 and TRBJ2-7; D remains ambiguous. Trimming left V 4 bases short and J 2 bases short, with 9 bases between. This CDR3 is 13 amino acids long. CDR1 and CDR2 from the germline V gene are MNHEY and SMNVEV (reference sequence). The CDR3 nucleotides are TGTGCCAGCAGTTACTCGAGCACCTACGAGCAGTACTTC. Protein product: CASSYSSTYEQYF.

The chain employs TRBV2 and TRBJ1-5; 9 bases are shared with TRBD1. Germline CDR1 is SNHLY and CDR2 is FYNNEI. There are 13 residues in the CDR3. The V segment lost 7 bases and the J segment 6 bases; nucleotides outside the gene matches: 4. CDR3 loop: CASKGQGVQPQHF. The CDR3 DNA reads as TGTGCCAGCAAGGGACAGGGAGTTCAGCCCCAGCATTTT.